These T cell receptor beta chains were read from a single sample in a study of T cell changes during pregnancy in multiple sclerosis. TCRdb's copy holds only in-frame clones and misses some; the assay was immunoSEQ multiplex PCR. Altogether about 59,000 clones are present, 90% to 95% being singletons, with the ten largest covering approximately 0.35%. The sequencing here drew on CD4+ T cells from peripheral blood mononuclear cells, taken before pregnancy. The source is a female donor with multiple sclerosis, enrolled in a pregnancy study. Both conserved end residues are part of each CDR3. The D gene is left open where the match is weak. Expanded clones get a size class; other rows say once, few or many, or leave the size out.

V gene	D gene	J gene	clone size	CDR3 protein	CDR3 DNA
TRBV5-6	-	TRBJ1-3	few	CASSVTGLSSGNTIYF	TGTGCCAGCAGCGTTACAGGGCTCTCAAGTGGAAACACCATATATTTT
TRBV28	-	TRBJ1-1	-	CASSHRSLPTEAFF	TGTGCCAGCAGTCATCGGTCCCTCCCCACTGAAGCTTTCTTT
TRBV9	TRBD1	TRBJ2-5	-	CASSVGDRGQETQYF	TGTGCCAGCAGCGTAGGGGACAGGGGGCAAGAGACCCAGTACTTC
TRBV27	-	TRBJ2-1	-	CASSYVQGNEQFF	TGTGCCAGCAGCTACGTTCAGGGGAATGAGCAGTTCTTC
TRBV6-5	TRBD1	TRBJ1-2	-	CASRPRTGLGYTF	TGTGCCAGCAGACCACGGACAGGGTTAGGCTACACCTTC
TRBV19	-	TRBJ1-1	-	CASRSGGGLNTEAFF	TGTGCCAGTAGGTCCGGGGGGGGCTTGAACACTGAAGCTTTCTTT
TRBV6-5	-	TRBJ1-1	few	CASSLREEAFF	TGTGCCAGCAGTCTCCGGGAAGAAGCTTTCTTT
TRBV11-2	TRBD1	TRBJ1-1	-	CASSRSSGTGDTEAFF	TGTGCCAGCAGCAGATCTTCCGGGACAGGGGACACTGAAGCTTTCTTT
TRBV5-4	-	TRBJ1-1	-	CASSLEGFTEAFF	TGTGCCAGCAGCTTGGAGGGGTTCACTGAAGCTTTCTTT
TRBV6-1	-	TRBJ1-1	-	CASSEWRVANTEAFF	TGTGCCAGCAGTGAATGGCGGGTCGCGAACACTGAAGCTTTCTTT
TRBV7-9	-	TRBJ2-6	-	CASSPTWSSGANVLTF	TGTGCCAGCAGCCCGACTTGGAGCTCTGGGGCCAACGTCCTGACTTTC
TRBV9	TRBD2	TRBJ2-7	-	CASSVEPSGYEQYF	TGTGCCAGCAGCGTTGAGCCTAGCGGATACGAGCAGTACTTC
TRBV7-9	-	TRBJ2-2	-	CASSRLGDSNTGELFF	TGTGCCAGCAGCCGCCTAGGGGACTCGAACACCGGGGAGCTGTTTTTT
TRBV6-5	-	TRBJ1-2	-	CASSYEGGYTF	TGTGCCAGCAGTTATGAGGGAGGCTACACCTTC
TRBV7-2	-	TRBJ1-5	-	CASSQRGTPTSNQPQHF	TGTGCCAGCAGCCAAAGGGGCACACCCACTTCCAATCAGCCCCAGCATTTT
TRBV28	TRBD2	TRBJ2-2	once	CASSFLSGRVTGELFF	TGTGCCAGCAGTTTTTTAAGCGGGAGGGTCACCGGGGAGCTGTTTTTT
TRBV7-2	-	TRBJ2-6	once	CASSLSGPGAGGANVLTF	TGTGCCAGCAGCCTAAGCGGGCCTGGGGCAGGCGGGGCCAACGTCCTGACTTTC
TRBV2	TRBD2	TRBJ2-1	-	CASSEDLGRRYNEQFF	TGTGCCAGCAGTGAAGATCTCGGGAGGAGGTACAATGAGCAGTTCTTC
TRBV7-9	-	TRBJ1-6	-	CASSSWGDSPLHF	TGTGCCAGCAGCTCGTGGGGCGATTCACCCCTCCACTTT
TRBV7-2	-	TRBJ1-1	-	CASSLVAASEAFF	TGTGCCAGCAGCTTAGTGGCCGCTTCTGAAGCTTTCTTT
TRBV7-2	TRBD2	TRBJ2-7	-	CASSRDGTSGRSEQYF	TGTGCCAGCAGCCGGGACGGGACTAGCGGGAGGTCCGAGCAGTACTTC
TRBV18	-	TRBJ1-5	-	CASSPPIGKGGGPQHF	TGTGCCAGCTCACCACCGATCGGGAAAGGGGGTGGGCCCCAGCATTTT
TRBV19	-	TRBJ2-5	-	CASSILGAETQYF	TGTGCCAGTAGTATACTAGGGGCAGAGACCCAGTACTTC
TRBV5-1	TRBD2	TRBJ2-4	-	CASSSGRAGVAGRTKNIQYF	TGCGCCAGCAGCTCCGGCCGGGCGGGAGTGGCGGGAAGGACCAAAAACATTCAGTACTTC
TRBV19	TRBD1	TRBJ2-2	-	CASSIAGTGRLFF	TGTGCCAGTAGTATAGCTGGGACAGGGAGGTTGTTTTTT
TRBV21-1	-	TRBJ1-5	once	CASSKGQGRQPQHF	TGTGCCAGCAGCAAAGGACAGGGGAGGCAGCCCCAGCATTTT
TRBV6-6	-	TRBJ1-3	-	CASSYAQAYSGNTIYF	TGTGCCAGCAGTTACGCGCAGGCCTACTCTGGAAACACCATATATTTT
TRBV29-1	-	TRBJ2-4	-	CSATLRGSGRGDIQYF	TGCAGCGCTACCCTCAGGGGCTCTGGGAGAGGGGACATTCAGTACTTC
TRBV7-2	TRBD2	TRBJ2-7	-	CASSFSLAGVSHEQYF	TGTGCCAGCAGCTTTTCACTAGCGGGAGTCTCTCACGAGCAGTACTTC
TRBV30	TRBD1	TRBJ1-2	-	CACNNRGRYGYTF	TGTGCCTGCAACAACAGGGGTCGCTATGGCTACACCTTC
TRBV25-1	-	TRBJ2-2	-	CASSEAGRGELFF	TGTGCCAGCAGTGAAGCGGGCCGGGGGGAGCTGTTTTTT
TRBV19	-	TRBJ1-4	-	CASSIGGTHEKLFF	TGTGCCAGTAGTATCGGGGGGACTCATGAAAAACTGTTTTTT
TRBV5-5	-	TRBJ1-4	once	CASSLRDGSRATNEKLFF	TGTGCCAGCAGCTTGAGGGATGGGAGTAGGGCAACTAATGAAAAACTGTTTTTT